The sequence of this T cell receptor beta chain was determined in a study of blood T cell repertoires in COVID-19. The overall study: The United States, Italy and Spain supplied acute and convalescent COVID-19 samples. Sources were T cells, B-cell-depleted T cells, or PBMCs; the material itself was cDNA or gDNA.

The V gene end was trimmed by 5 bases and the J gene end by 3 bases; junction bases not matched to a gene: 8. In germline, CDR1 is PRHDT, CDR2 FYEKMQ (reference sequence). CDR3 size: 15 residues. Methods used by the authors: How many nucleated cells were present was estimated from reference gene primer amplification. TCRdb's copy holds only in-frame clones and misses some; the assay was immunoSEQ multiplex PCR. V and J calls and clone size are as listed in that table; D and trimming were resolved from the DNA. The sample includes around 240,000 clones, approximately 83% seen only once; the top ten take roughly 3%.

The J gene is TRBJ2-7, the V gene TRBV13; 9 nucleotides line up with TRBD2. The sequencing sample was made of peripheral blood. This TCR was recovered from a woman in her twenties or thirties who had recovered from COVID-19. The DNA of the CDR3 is TGTGCCAGCAGCCCCTTAGCGGGGGCCAACTACGAGCAGTACTTC. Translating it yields CASSPLAGANYEQYF.